These T cell receptor beta chains were read from a single sample in a study of blood T cell repertoires in COVID-19. Only in-frame clones appear in the TCRdb table, and some are missing; sequencing was by immunoSEQ multiplex PCR. The sample shows over 120,000 clones, around 79% of them seen only once. The sequenced sample consisted of peripheral blood. All receptors come from a woman aged 70-85 years with COVID-19, enrolled during active disease. CDR3s include the opening cysteine and the closing phenylalanine or tryptophan. Fields, in order: D gene, V gene, clone size, CDR3 length, J gene, CDR3 protein, CDR3 DNA. D genes are given only for firm matches. Some rows have no size entry. The others give once, few or many, or a class for an expanded clone.

-	TRBV12-3/TRBV12-4	-	11	TRBJ1-1	CASRGGTEAFF	TGTGCCAGCAGAGGAGGGACTGAAGCTTTCTTT
TRBD1	TRBV3-1/TRBV3-2	once	14	TRBJ1-2	CASSQTTGALGYTF	TGTGCCAGCAGCCAGACGACAGGGGCCCTTGGCTACACCTTC
TRBD1	TRBV19	-	16	TRBJ1-1	CASSASWTGAHTEAFF	TGTGCCAGTAGTGCCTCGTGGACAGGGGCCCACACTGAAGCTTTCTTT
TRBD2	TRBV6-5	-	16	TRBJ2-2	CASSYSTSGGTGELFF	TGTGCCAGCAGTTACTCCACTAGCGGGGGTACCGGGGAGCTGTTTTTT
TRBD2	TRBV30	-	15	TRBJ2-2	CAWSVLAGGSGELFF	TGTGCCTGGAGTGTACTAGCGGGGGGATCCGGGGAGCTGTTTTTT
TRBD1	TRBV28	-	16	TRBJ1-5	CASSSRDRGLRQPQHF	TGTGCCAGCAGTTCCCGGGACAGGGGGCTACGACAGCCCCAGCATTTT
-	TRBV19	-	16	TRBJ1-5	CASIKGSGNSNQPQHF	TGTGCCAGTATTAAAGGGAGCGGAAATAGCAATCAGCCCCAGCATTTT
-	TRBV2	-	12	TRBJ2-3	CASSPGSGPQYF	TGTGCCAGCAGCCCGGGGTCGGGTCCGCAGTATTTT
-	TRBV6-5	-	14	TRBJ1-4	CASSRTESSEKLFF	TGTGCCAGCAGTCGGACAGAGTCTAGTGAAAAACTGTTTTTT
-	TRBV7-8	once	10	TRBJ2-7	CASILNEQYF	TGTGCCAGCATCCTTAACGAGCAGTACTTC
TRBD1	TRBV4-1	-	16	TRBJ2-1	CASSTRPRDREAGQFF	TGCGCCAGCAGCACTCGTCCCCGGGACAGGGAGGCGGGGCAGTTCTTC
-	TRBV5-1	-	14	TRBJ1-1	CASSLVQMNTEAFF	TGCGCCAGCAGCTTGGTCCAGATGAACACTGAAGCTTTCTTT
TRBD2	TRBV5-4	-	16	TRBJ2-3	CASSPLAGGGADTQYF	TGTGCCAGCAGCCCACTAGCGGGGGGGGGTGCAGATACGCAGTATTTT
TRBD1	TRBV5-1	-	15	TRBJ2-3	CASSLGQGVRGTQYF	TGCGCCAGCAGCTTGGGACAGGGGGTACGCGGTACGCAGTATTTT
TRBD1	TRBV3-1/TRBV3-2	-	15	TRBJ1-1	CASSPPQGVNTEAFF	TGTGCCAGCAGCCCACCGCAGGGGGTGAACACTGAAGCTTTCTTT
-	TRBV28	once	14	TRBJ2-2	CASSSTGVSGELFF	TGTGCCAGCAGTTCGACAGGTGTCAGCGGGGAGCTGTTTTTT
-	TRBV19	-	13	TRBJ2-2	CASSIRDTGELFF	TGTGCCAGTAGCATCCGGGACACCGGGGAGCTGTTTTTT
-	TRBV5-1	-	13	TRBJ1-1	CASSEQANTEAFF	TGCGCCAGCAGCGAACAGGCGAACACTGAAGCTTTCTTT